These 19 T cell receptor beta chains share one sample of origin, sequenced in a study of blood T cell repertoires in COVID-19. Generated by immunoSEQ multiplex PCR, the TCRdb table keeps only in-frame clones and is missing some. The sample carries 40,000 to 55,000 clones, 82% recorded once. The source material was peripheral blood. Receptors originate from a human donor in a cohort sampled during active COVID-19.

The rearrangement joins TRBV5-1 to TRBJ2-3; 7 nucleotides line up with TRBD2. This CDR3 region has 15 residues. The germline gives CDR1 SGHRS, CDR2 YFSETQ. V lost 7 bases, J lost 5 bases, and 13 bases stayed unmatched. CDR3 sequence reads: CASGVLAGVQDTQYF. The CDR3 DNA is TGCGCCAGCGGGGTGCTGGCGGGAGTCCAAGATACGCAGTATTTT.

In regard to this clone: One end of the junction fails to match germline, which may point to a read error. The CDR3 sequence is CASSLGLENEQFF. The CDR3 region has the DNA TGTGCTAGCAGCTTAGGACTAGAGAATGAGCAGTTCTTC. The V and J genes are TRBV7-7 and TRBJ2-1, with 7 bases that match TRBD2. The germline CDR1 and CDR2 sequences are SSHAT and FNYEAQ (reference sequence). This CDR3 is 13 amino acids long. The whole variable domain, remainder taken from reference TRBV7-7 and TRBJ2-1, is GAGVSQSPRYKVTKRGQDVTLRCDPISSHATLYWYQQALGQGPEFLTYFNYEAQPDKSGLPSDRFSAERPEGSISTLTIQRTEQRDSAMYRCASSLGLENEQFFGPGTRLTVL.

A few counts support this clone. The chain has TRBV19 and TRBJ2-7; tentatively, D is TRBD2 (6 bases). Deletions cut 4 bases from V and 0 bases from J, with 22 bases between. The CDR3 consists of 18 residues. Germline lookup yields CDR1 LNHDA and CDR2 SQIVND (reference sequence). In nucleotides, the CDR3 is TGTGCCAGTAGTACCCAAAATACCTTGGGAGGCCCCTCCTACGAGCAGTACTTC. This codes for CASSTQNTLGGPSYEQYF. The full variable domain, its missing parts supplied by reference TRBV19 and TRBJ2-7, is DGGITQSPKYLFRKEGQNVTLSCEQNLNHDAMYWYRQDPGQGLRLIYYSQIVNDFQKGDIAEGYSVSREKKESFPLTVTSAQKNPTAFYLCASSTQNTLGGPSYEQYFGPGTRLTVT.

The V gene is TRBV6-2 or TRBV6-3, the J gene TRBJ2-7; weak D call: TRBD1 (6 bases). The CDR3 consists of 14 residues. Trimming took off 5 bases at V and 2 bases at J, with 13 bases between the two ends. Germline CDR1 and CDR2: MNHEY and SVGEGT. The CDR3 DNA sequence: TGTGCCAGCAGTGCGTCTGGGGACACCTACGAGCAGTACTTC. This codes for CASSASGDTYEQYF.

This sequence joins TRBV19 and TRBJ1-5; no firm D call. Trimming shortened V by 3 bases and J by 6 bases, and 9 bases separated the two germline ends. The CDR3 has 13 amino acids. Germline CDR1 and CDR2: LNHDA and SQIVND (reference sequence). CDR3 amino acids: CASSMETSQPQHF. The CDR3, as DNA: TGTGCCAGTAGTATGGAGACGAGTCAGCCCCAGCATTTT.

The chain uses TRBV28 and TRBJ1-1; D is possibly TRBD1 (6 bases). The germline gives CDR1 MDHEN, CDR2 SYDVKM. CDR3 length: 15 amino acids. The V and J ends lost 5 bases and 2 bases respectively, with 15 bases between them. CDR3 coding DNA: TGTGCCAGCAGTGTCCCACAGGGTGAAAACACTGAAGCTTTCTTT. It is translated as CASSVPQGENTEAFF.

The rearrangement joins TRBV4-1 to TRBJ2-1, with TRBD2 matching 10 bases. CDR1 MGHRA and CDR2 YSYEKL come from the germline V gene. The CDR3 has 18 residues. V lost 0 bases to trimming and J lost 4 bases; unmatched junction nucleotides: 9. This CDR3 reads CASSQEPRGLAEYNEQFF. CDR3 DNA: TGCGCCAGCAGCCAAGAACCTCGAGGACTAGCGGAGTACAATGAGCAGTTCTTC.

In its sample, this clone was seen once. CDR3 in amino acids: CATSTKDIGTQYF. DNA for the CDR3: TGTGCCACCAGCACCAAGGACATTGGGACCCAGTACTTC. The chain links TRBV15 to TRBJ2-5; D perhaps matches TRBD1 (5 bases). This CDR3 has 13 amino acids. Germline loops: CDR1 LNHNV, CDR2 YYDKDF (reference sequence). V gave up 4 bases and J gave up 7 bases, with 13 bases separating them.

The CDR3: CASSGSRQGNEQFF. The CDR3 DNA follows: TGTGCCAGCAGCGGATCAAGACAGGGGAATGAGCAGTTCTTC. V is TRBV9 and J is TRBJ2-1, with TRBD1 identical over 8 bases. CDR3 length: 14 amino acids. V was pared by 3 bases and J by 7 bases, with 6 bases of the junction left unmatched. Germline loops: CDR1 SGDLS, CDR2 YYNGEE.

This clone was counted a single time. This chain uses TRBV9 with TRBJ1-1; 10 bases map to TRBD1. Germline trimming cut 3 bases from V and 3 bases from J; bases unmatched to any gene: 5. The germline V gene encodes CDR1 SGDLS and CDR2 YYNGEE. CDR3 size: 15 residues. The CDR3 nucleotides read TGTGCCAGCAGCGGATGGGACAGGGGAGACACTGAAGCTTTCTTT. Translated: CASSGWDRGDTEAFF.

The V gene is TRBV1, the J gene TRBJ1-6. TRBV1 is classified as a pseudogene. CDR3 length equals 14 residues. In DNA, the CDR3 is TGCACCAGCAGCCGGGGGGGAGTGGGTTCACCCCTCCACTTT. It is translated as CTSSRGGVGSPLHF.

A single count supports this clone. This rearrangement joins TRBV7-2 to TRBJ2-3, with a tentative D call TRBD1 (6 bases). The germline CDR1 and CDR2 sequences are SGHTA and FQGNSA. Trimming removed 8 bases from V and 1 base from J, with 13 bases in between. The CDR3 sequence is 14 residues long. The CDR3 is CASVRGSGTDTQYF. The CDR3 DNA sequence: TGTGCCAGCGTCAGGGGATCGGGCACAGATACGCAGTATTTT.

V usage is TRBV7-8 and J usage is TRBJ2-2; D may be TRBD1 (6 bases). In germline, CDR1 is SGHVS, CDR2 FQNEAQ. This CDR3 is built from 16 residues. Trimming took 4 bases from V and 1 from J, leaving 13 bases between them. Here the CDR3 reads CASSSLGQRNTGELFF. DNA of the CDR3: TGTGCCAGCAGCTCCCTCGGACAGAGGAACACCGGGGAGCTGTTTTTT.

V and J are TRBV6-6 and TRBJ1-1, with 9 bases fitting TRBD1. The germline CDR1 and CDR2 sequences are MNHNY and SVGAGI (reference sequence). CDR3 size: 14 residues. Germline trimming cut 2 bases from V and 9 bases from J; bases unmatched to any gene: 7. This CDR3 reads CASSYGGQGLKAFF. The CDR3 bases are TGTGCCAGCAGTTACGGAGGACAGGGGTTGAAAGCTTTCTTT.

This chain connects TRBV27 to TRBJ2-3; 8 nucleotides agree with TRBD2. The CDR3 spans 16 residues. With 6 bases clipped from V and 1 base from J, the junction kept 9 bases outside the gene matches. Germline CDR1 MNHEY, CDR2 SMNVEV (reference sequence). CDR3 loop: CASRRKAGAGTDTQYF. The CDR3 DNA sequence: TGTGCCAGCAGAAGGAAAGCGGGAGCCGGCACAGATACGCAGTATTTT.

CDR3 sequence: CASSGLTSGSIDTQYF. In DNA, the CDR3 is TGTGCCAGCAGCGGATTGACTAGCGGGAGTATAGATACGCAGTATTTT. The chain recombines TRBV9 with TRBJ2-3, with 12 positions matching TRBD2. CDR1 and CDR2 from the germline V gene are SGDLS and YYNGEE. CDR3 length: 16 amino acids. Trimming took 3 bases from V and 5 from J; bases not matched to a gene: 7.

This clone was recorded once. This chain connects TRBV9 to TRBJ2-7; 12 bases align to TRBD2. This CDR3 contains 16 residues. The V and J ends lost 2 bases and 2 bases, in that order; junction bases with no gene match: 5. Germline-derived CDR1 and CDR2 are SGDLS and YYNGEE. The CDR3 protein is CASSVTGLAGPYEQYF. The DNA for the CDR3 is TGTGCCAGCAGCGTTACGGGACTAGCGGGCCCCTACGAGCAGTACTTC.

J is TRBJ2-1 and V is TRBV19, with 8 bases fitting TRBD2. Germline loops: CDR1 LNHDA, CDR2 SQIVND (reference sequence). The CDR3 spans 14 residues. V lost 5 bases, J lost 7 bases, and 7 bases stayed unmatched. The CDR3 loop reads CASSGGTSRNEQFF. The CDR3 region has the DNA TGTGCCAGTAGTGGAGGGACTAGTAGGAATGAGCAGTTCTTC.

This chain connects TRBV7-8 to TRBJ2-7; 9 bases are shared with TRBD1. Germline V lookup: CDR1 SGHVS, CDR2 FQNEAQ. Germline trimming cut 1 base from V and 1 base from J; bases unmatched to any gene: 5. The CDR3 has 16 amino acids. The CDR3 nucleotides read TGTGCCAGCAGCTTAGGGGTCGGACAGGGGTCCTACGAGCAGTACTTC. This translates into CASSLGVGQGSYEQYF.